Each of the 20 T cell receptor beta chains below was sequenced from the same sample in a study of shared clonotypes between healthy human individuals. Produced via immunoSEQ multiplex PCR; TCRdb's table is partial and in-frame only. The data show approximately 1,000,000 clones, around three quarters seen once. What was sequenced was memory CD4+ T cells from PBMCs. The subset was: CD45RA-negative fraction. These receptors were collected from a man aged 18 to 29 in good health. Some clones in this sample may be carry-over from other donors' samples.

The chain employs TRBV19 and TRBJ2-1, with 8 bases matching TRBD2. Per the germline V gene, CDR1 is LNHDA and CDR2 is SQIVND (reference sequence). The CDR3 sequence is 15 residues long. J lost 2 bases, V lost 6 bases, and 6 bases had no gene match. The CDR3 protein is CASRKTGGPYNEQFF. The CDR3 DNA reads TGTGCCAGTAGGAAGACGGGAGGGCCCTACAATGAGCAGTTCTTC.

The chain combines TRBV5-1 with TRBJ2-7, with 10 bases lining up with TRBD1. CDR1 and CDR2 from the germline V gene are SGHRS and YFSETQ. Trimming at V came to 4 bases and at J to 6 bases, leaving 10 bases not matched to a gene. This CDR3 comprises 15 residues. This CDR3 reads CASSNTGTGDREQYF. DNA for the CDR3: TGCGCCAGCAGCAACACCGGGACAGGGGATCGCGAGCAGTACTTC.

On this clone: One base separates it from a far larger clone, so it is likely a read error. In the same sample, other DNA sequences code for this CDR3. The V and J genes are TRBV30 and TRBJ1-1; no reliable D call. The V gene's germline CDR1 is GTSNPN and CDR2 SVGIG (reference sequence). This CDR3 is 13 amino acids long. The V and J ends lost 0 bases and 2 bases respectively, with 7 bases between them. The CDR3 reads CAWSVGSNTEAFF. CDR3 nucleotides: TGTGCCTGGAGTGTTGGGAGTAACACTGAAGCTTTCTTT.

The CDR3 nucleotides are TGTGCCAGCAGCTTACACACCGGGACTAGCGGGGAGCAGTTCTTC. Translated, it gives CASSLHTGTSGEQFF. This rearrangement joins TRBV11-3 to TRBJ2-1; 12 positions match TRBD2. From germline, CDR1 is SGHNT and CDR2 YENEEA. V trimming: 2 bases; J trimming: 10 bases; junction bases outside the gene matches: 6. The CDR3 is 15 amino acids.

The rearrangement joins TRBV11-1 to TRBJ1-1, with no clear D. V lost 5 bases and J 1 base, leaving 8 bases between the germline ends. This CDR3 spans 13 amino acids. Germline-derived CDR1 and CDR2 are SGHAT and FQDESV (reference sequence). CDR3: CASSTGGNTEAFF. CDR3 nucleotides: TGTGCCAGCAGCACCGGAGGGAACACTGAAGCTTTCTTT. Full variable domain (missing parts from reference TRBV11-1 and TRBJ1-1): EAEVAQSPRYKITEKSQAVAFWCDPISGHATLYWYRQILGQGPELLVQFQDESVVDDSQLPKDRFSAERLKGVDSTLKIQPAELGDSAMYLCASSTGGNTEAFFGQGTRLTVV.

The V call is TRBV5-1, the J call TRBJ2-7; possibly TRBD2 for D (6 bases). The CDR3 contains 14 residues. Deletions cut 0 bases from V and 4 bases from J, with 11 bases between. The germline gives CDR1 SGHRS, CDR2 YFSETQ. This CDR3 is CASSLEGLPYEQYF. The CDR3 nucleotides are TGCGCCAGCAGCTTGGAGGGACTCCCGTACGAGCAGTACTTC.

The chain uses TRBV2 and TRBJ1-2, with D uncertain. The CDR3 has 14 residues. Between the trimmed V and J ends, which lost 0 bases and 4 bases, there was a span of 9 bases. The germline gives CDR1 SNHLY, CDR2 FYNNEI. The CDR3 bases are TGTGCCAGCAGTGAAGCAACAGTAGGCTATGGCTACACCTTC. Amino acids: CASSEATVGYGYTF.

This chain links TRBV5-1 with TRBJ1-4; TRBD1 matches at 10 bases. After removal of 2 bases from V and 4 bases from J, the junction contained 11 bases not matched to a gene. Germline CDR1 reads SGHRS; CDR2 reads YFSETQ. This CDR3 spans 18 amino acids. CDR3 loop: CASSLTRDRGFGNEKLFF. DNA of the CDR3: TGCGCCAGCAGCTTAACCCGGGACAGGGGATTTGGTAATGAAAAACTGTTTTTT. The full variable domain, in which reference TRBV5-1 and TRBJ1-4 provide the parts outside the CDR3, is KAGVTQTPRYLIKTRGQQVTLSCSPISGHRSVSWYQQTPGQGLQFLFEYFSETQRNKGNFPGRFSGRQFSNSRSEMNVSTLELGDSALYLCASSLTRDRGFGNEKLFFGSGTQLSVL.

The rearrangement uses TRBV5-1 and TRBJ1-1, with TRBD1 matching over 8 bases. This CDR3 has 15 residues. Germline assignment: CDR1 SGHRS and CDR2 YFSETQ. Trimming at V came to 4 bases and at J to 7 bases, leaving 12 bases not matched to a gene. The chain's CDR3 is CASSHMTGEIGEAFF. In DNA, the CDR3 is TGCGCCAGCAGCCACATGACAGGGGAGATTGGTGAAGCTTTCTTT.

This clone has only a few counts. This chain's CDR3 is CASSFPRGGSNEKLFF. Here the CDR3 DNA reads TGTGCCAGCAGTTTTCCCCGCGGAGGGTCTAATGAAAAACTGTTTTTT. This rearrangement joins TRBV27 to TRBJ1-4, with D hard to call. V lost 3 bases and J lost 3, with 14 bases in between. CDR1 is MNHEY, CDR2 SMNVEV, per germline (reference sequence). This CDR3 is 16 amino acids long.

The J gene is TRBJ1-2, the V gene TRBV6-1; D remains unclear. Trimming took off 6 bases at V and 5 bases at J, with 19 bases between the two ends. Germline V CDR1 and CDR2: MNHNS, SASEGT. The CDR3 is 15 amino acids. The CDR3 DNA sequence: TGTGCCAGCAGACCGACGGTTATCCTCCGGTATGGCTACACCTTC. Encoded protein: CASRPTVILRYGYTF.

This rearrangement joins TRBV6-1 to TRBJ2-1, with 7 bases lining up with TRBD2. The CDR3 loop spans 16 amino acids. With 4 bases clipped from V and 5 bases from J, the junction kept 11 bases outside the gene matches. Germline CDR1 and CDR2: MNHNS and SASEGT. The CDR3 reads CASSGPGGLSNNEQFF. The CDR3 coding sequence is TGTGCCAGCAGTGGCCCGGGGGGACTATCAAACAATGAGCAGTTCTTC.

This clone was counted only a few times. This chain joins TRBV30 and TRBJ1-4; D is undetermined. This CDR3 spans 12 amino acids. The germline V gene encodes CDR1 GTSNPN and CDR2 SVGIG (reference sequence). Trimming removed 1 base from V and 8 bases from J, with 8 bases in between. The CDR3 protein is CAWSGRGEKLFF. The CDR3 bases are TGTGCCTGGAGTGGGCGCGGGGAAAAACTGTTTTTT.

This clone has only a few counts. Other DNA sequences from this sample encode an identical CDR3 as well. V is TRBV7-3 and J is TRBJ2-7, with D unresolved. CDR1 is SGHTA and CDR2 is FQGTGA in the germline V gene. The CDR3 runs 13 residues. The germline V and J ends were trimmed by 0 bases and 7 bases, with 10 bases remaining between them. This chain's CDR3 is CASSLTGAGEQYF. Written as DNA, the CDR3 is TGTGCCAGCAGCTTAACGGGTGCAGGAGAGCAGTACTTC.

The CDR3 here is CASGRLRTDPGNTIYF. CDR3 in DNA: TGTGCCAGTGGGCGCCTTAGGACAGACCCTGGAAACACCATATATTTT. V is TRBV19 and J is TRBJ1-3, with a tentative D call TRBD1 (6 bases). The V end was cut by 8 bases, the J end by 2 bases, with 19 bases between. Germline V gene sequence: CDR1 LNHDA, CDR2 SQIVND (reference sequence). The CDR3 consists of 16 residues.

The chain links TRBV28 to TRBJ2-7; 11 nucleotides match TRBD1. CDR1 and CDR2 from the germline V gene are MDHEN and SYDVKM. Unmatched junction bases numbered 11, after V lost 6 bases and J lost 7 bases. The CDR3 runs to 15 residues. The CDR3 region is CASRLSGTGGSEQYF. CDR3 sequence (DNA): TGTGCCAGCAGGCTCTCCGGGACAGGGGGTTCTGAGCAGTACTTC.

The chain joins TRBV7-9 to TRBJ2-1, with D maybe TRBD2 (6 bases). From germline, CDR1 is SEHNR and CDR2 FQNEAQ (reference sequence). Trimming took off 3 bases at V and 7 bases at J, with 13 bases between the two ends. This CDR3 is built from 14 residues. CDR3 bases: TGTGCCAGCAGCTTCCAGACCGCGGGGAATGAGCAGTTCTTC. Translation: CASSFQTAGNEQFF.

The rearrangement links TRBV7-9 to TRBJ1-2, with D possibly matching TRBD1 (5 bases). V was trimmed by 2 bases and J by 2 bases, leaving 12 bases between them. The CDR3 is 15 residues long. The germline V gene encodes CDR1 SEHNR and CDR2 FQNEAQ (reference sequence). The CDR3 region is CASSLQGRINYGYTF. In DNA, the CDR3 is TGTGCCAGCAGCTTACAGGGACGAATCAACTATGGCTACACCTTC. The complete variable domain, with remaining parts taken from reference TRBV7-9 and TRBJ1-2, reads DTGVSQNPRHKITKRGQNVTFRCDPISEHNRLYWYRQTLGQGPEFLTYFQNEAQLEKSRLLSDRFSAERPKGSFSTLEIQRTEQGDSAMYLCASSLQGRINYGYTFGSGTRLTVV.

The CDR3 DNA reads TGCGCCAGCAGCCTTACAGGGGGCCTAACGAACACCGGGGAGCTGTTTTTT. It translates to CASSLTGGLTNTGELFF. This chain links TRBV5-1 with TRBJ2-2, with 9 bases matching TRBD1. Germline V gene data show CDR1 as SGHRS and CDR2 as YFSETQ. The V segment lost 4 bases and the J segment 0 bases; nucleotides outside the gene matches: 7. CDR3 length equals 17 residues. Using reference TRBV5-1 and TRBJ2-2 for the parts outside the CDR3, the full variable domain is KAGVTQTPRYLIKTRGQQVTLSCSPISGHRSVSWYQQTPGQGLQFLFEYFSETQRNKGNFPGRFSGRQFSNSRSEMNVSTLELGDSALYLCASSLTGGLTNTGELFFGEGSRLTVL.

The V call is TRBV5-8, the J call TRBJ2-3, with 10 bases aligning to TRBD2. The CDR3 extends over 15 amino acids. Trimming cost V 4 bases and J 1 base; bases outside gene matches: 3. In germline, CDR1 is SGHTS, CDR2 YDEGEE. CDR3 sequence (DNA): TGTGCCAGCAGCCAAGGGACTAGCGGCACAGATACGCAGTATTTT. Translating it yields CASSQGTSGTDTQYF.